Below are 26 T cell receptor beta chains sequenced from a single sample in a study of cytomegalovirus exposure and HLA in healthy donors. PCR involved 60 Vbeta and 13 Jbeta primers. Some clones are missing from TCRdb's copy, which holds only in-frame ones; the method was immunoSEQ multiplex PCR. The table has roughly 170,000 clones, roughly 80% seen once; the top ten hold about 1.3%. Sequences were obtained from PBMCs. The source is a man aged 25-45 years in good health and CMV-seronegative.

J is TRBJ1-2 and V is TRBV15; 7 bases agree with TRBD1. Germline CDR1 reads LNHNV; CDR2 reads YYDKDF (reference sequence). J was trimmed by 4 bases and V by 5 bases; bases with no gene match: 28. The CDR3 length is 21 residues. The chain's CDR3 is CATSGGNRGMSQSGPGYGYTF. Here the CDR3 DNA reads TGTGCCACCAGCGGGGGGAACAGGGGTATGTCCCAAAGCGGGCCCGGCTATGGCTACACCTTC.

This chain links TRBV5-8 with TRBJ2-3; the match to TRBD2 covers 13 bases. The germline V gene has CDR1 SGHTS and CDR2 YDEGEE. V lost 3 bases, J lost 0 bases, and 7 bases stayed unmatched. The length of the CDR3 is 18 residues. The DNA of the CDR3 is TGTGCCAGCAGCTCCGAAATACTAGCGGGGGGGAGCACAGATACGCAGTATTTT. Translating it yields CASSSEILAGGSTDTQYF. The full variable domain, completed using reference TRBV5-8 and TRBJ2-3, is EAGVTQSPTHLIKTRGQQATLRCSPISGHTSVYWYQQALGLGLQFLLWYDEGEERNRGNFPPRFSGRQFPNYSSELNVNALELEDSALYLCASSSEILAGGSTDTQYFGPGTRLTVL.

The V and J genes are TRBV7-8 and TRBJ2-3; 8 bases align to TRBD2. Germline trimming cut 0 bases from V and 5 bases from J; bases unmatched to any gene: 7. The germline CDR1 and CDR2 sequences are SGHVS and FQNEAQ. The CDR3 loop spans 16 amino acids. The CDR3 spells CASSLARAGGQDTQYF. CDR3 coding DNA: TGTGCCAGCAGCTTAGCAAGGGCGGGGGGTCAAGATACGCAGTATTTT. The entire variable domain, with the rest obtained from reference TRBV7-8 and TRBJ2-3, is as follows: GAGVSQSPRYKVAKRGQDVALRCDPISGHVSLFWYQQALGQGPEFLTYFQNEAQLDKSGLPSDRFFAERPEGSVSTLKIQRTQQEDSAVYLCASSLARAGGQDTQYFGPGTRLTVL.

With regard to this clone: This same CDR3 is encoded by further DNA sequences in the sample. The chain couples TRBV30 to TRBJ1-4, with 7 bases that match TRBD1. V dropped 4 bases and J dropped 4; count of bases not matched to a gene: 0. Germline CDR1 GTSNPN, CDR2 SVGIG (reference sequence). The CDR3 loop spans 12 amino acids. The CDR3 DNA follows: TGTGCCTGGACAGGGGGTAATGAAAAACTGTTTTTT. Translating it yields CAWTGGNEKLFF. The variable domain in full, completed from reference TRBV30 and TRBJ1-4, reads SQTIHQWPATLVQPVGSPLSLECTVEGTSNPNLYWYRQAAGRGLQLLFYSVGIGQISSEVPQNLSASRPQDRQFILSSKKLLLSDSGFYLCAWTGGNEKLFFGSGTQLSVL.

CDR3 sequence (DNA): TGTGCCAGCAGCGTGGCGGGACGGGCCCCCGGGGAGCTGTTTTTT. This translates into CASSVAGRAPGELFF. This chain joins TRBV9 and TRBJ2-2; D perhaps matches TRBD2 (6 bases). Germline loops: CDR1 SGDLS, CDR2 YYNGEE. This CDR3 has 15 residues. Trimming removed 2 bases from V and 6 bases from J, with 14 bases in between.

This clone was found once. V is TRBV5-8 and J is TRBJ2-7; D unresolved. Germline CDR1 SGHTS, CDR2 YDEGEE. This CDR3 is built from 14 residues. Trimming stripped 2 bases from V and 5 bases from J, with 14 bases between. The CDR3 DNA sequence: TGTGCCAGCAGCTTTACAGTGTACCCGAACGAGCAGTACTTC. This encodes CASSFTVYPNEQYF.

The V gene is TRBV28, the J gene TRBJ1-1; a possible D gene is TRBD1 (5 bases). V was cut by 5 bases and J by 1 base, with 8 bases left in between. The CDR3 consists of 13 residues. In germline, CDR1 is MDHEN, CDR2 SYDVKM. The chain's CDR3 is CASSVDTNTEAFF. The CDR3 region has the DNA TGTGCCAGCAGTGTGGACACGAACACTGAAGCTTTCTTT.

As regards this clone: Relative to the germline gene, one junction end is altered; a read error may explain this. The chain combines TRBV7-9 with TRBJ2-5; 11 nucleotides match TRBD2. Germline CDR1 reads SEHNR; CDR2 reads FQNEAQ (reference sequence). The CDR3 is 16 amino acids. The DNA of the CDR3 is TGTTCCAGCAGCTTAGCGGGGGGGGGTCGACAAGAGACCCAGTACTTC. Protein: CSSSLAGGGRQETQYF.

The chain recombines TRBV11-2 with TRBJ1-5; D is ambiguous. The germline gives CDR1 SGHAT, CDR2 FQNNGV. CDR3 size: 14 residues. V was pared by 5 bases and J by 0 bases, with 8 bases between. The CDR3 spells CASSLRDSNQPQHF. CDR3 DNA: TGTGCCAGCAGCCTAAGAGATAGCAATCAGCCCCAGCATTTT. Based on the CDR3 plus reference TRBV11-2 and TRBJ1-5, the full variable domain is EAGVAQSPRYKIIEKRQSVAFWCNPISGHATLYWYQQILGQGPKLLIQFQNNGVVDDSQLPKDRFSAERLKGVDSTLKIQPAKLEDSAVYLCASSLRDSNQPQHFGDGTRLSIL.

The V and J genes are TRBV18 and TRBJ2-5; 9 positions agree with TRBD2. The CDR3 totals 16 residues. The junction had 6 bases not matched to a gene; V was cut back by 0 bases and J by 4 bases. The V gene's germline CDR1 is KGHSH and CDR2 LQKENI. Written as DNA, the CDR3 is TGTGCCAGCTCACCACCCCGAGCGGGGGGTTTAGAGACCCAGTACTTC. Protein product: CASSPPRAGGLETQYF.

This rearrangement joins TRBV28 to TRBJ2-5; D possibly corresponds to TRBD2 (5 bases). The ends were cut back, 2 bases at V and 1 base at J, with 17 bases in the middle. The CDR3 loop spans 17 amino acids. Germline values: CDR1 MDHEN, CDR2 SYDVKM. The CDR3 DNA follows: TGTGCCAGCAGTTTAAATGGCGCAGGAGGATTCCAAGAGACCCAGTACTTC. Its protein product is CASSLNGAGGFQETQYF.

The gene calls are TRBV18 and TRBJ2-2; 7 nucleotides match TRBD2. V dropped 2 bases and J dropped 5; count of bases not matched to a gene: 5. This CDR3 has 15 residues. The germline V gene has CDR1 KGHSH and CDR2 LQKENI. CDR3 sequence reads: CASSPYAGATGELFF. The CDR3 nucleotides are TGTGCCAGCTCACCATACGCGGGAGCTACCGGGGAGCTGTTTTTT.

The chain carries TRBV30 and TRBJ1-1, with 7 bases lining up with TRBD1. The junction had 2 bases not matched to a gene; V was cut back by 2 bases and J by 2 bases. Germline CDR1 is GTSNPN and CDR2 is SVGIG (reference sequence). The CDR3 sequence is 13 residues long. CDR3 protein: CAWSRDSNTEAFF. In DNA, the CDR3 is TGTGCCTGGAGTCGGGACAGCAACACTGAAGCTTTCTTT.

The chain has TRBV19 and TRBJ1-5; 10 bases are a match to TRBD1. Germline assignment: CDR1 LNHDA and CDR2 SQIVND (reference sequence). The trim removed 5 bases at V and 7 bases at J, leaving 8 bases unmatched. The CDR3 loop spans 15 amino acids. The CDR3 loop reads CASSPGTGVWQPQHF. CDR3 nucleotides: TGTGCCAGTAGTCCCGGGACAGGGGTTTGGCAGCCCCAGCATTTT.

In its sample, this clone was seen a few times. V gene TRBV10-3 combines with J gene TRBJ2-1, with 14 bases matching TRBD2. CDR1 and CDR2 (germline): ENHRY, SYGVKD. This CDR3 has 15 amino acids. The V segment lost 6 bases and the J segment 6 bases; nucleotides outside the gene matches: 4. The CDR3 protein is CAIREGLAGANEQFF. In DNA, the CDR3 is TGTGCCATCAGGGAGGGACTAGCGGGAGCCAATGAGCAGTTCTTC.

This clone has only a few counts. The rearrangement joins TRBV28 to TRBJ2-4; TRBD1 matches at 7 bases. The CDR3 loop spans 16 amino acids. Germline lookup yields CDR1 MDHEN and CDR2 SYDVKM. Unmatched junction bases numbered 5, after V lost 2 bases and J lost 1 base. CDR3 region: CASSLLGGIAKNIQYF. The CDR3 coding sequence is TGTGCCAGCAGTTTACTAGGGGGCATCGCCAAAAACATTCAGTACTTC.

The rearrangement uses TRBV19 and TRBJ2-4; weak D call: TRBD1 (7 bases). CDR3 length: 16 residues. Germline CDR1 and CDR2: LNHDA and SQIVND (reference sequence). Trimming pared 1 base from V and 8 bases from J, leaving 18 bases between. CDR3 protein: CASSIGLGGGLDIQYF. Here the CDR3 DNA reads TGTGCCAGTAGTATAGGGCTCGGAGGGGGCCTTGACATTCAGTACTTC.

This chain joins TRBV11-2 and TRBJ2-1; D possibly corresponds to TRBD2 (7 bases). Germline V gene lookup returns CDR1 SGHAT and CDR2 FQNNGV. The ends were cut back, 5 bases at V and 1 base at J, with 15 bases in the middle. The CDR3 covers 16 residues. The CDR3 bases are TGTGCCAGCAGCGACGAGAGGGGGGGGTCCTACAATGAGCAGTTCTTC. Amino acids: CASSDERGGSYNEQFF. The variable domain in full, with the rest retrieved from reference TRBV11-2 and TRBJ2-1, is EAGVAQSPRYKIIEKRQSVAFWCNPISGHATLYWYQQILGQGPKLLIQFQNNGVVDDSQLPKDRFSAERLKGVDSTLKIQPAKLEDSAVYLCASSDERGGSYNEQFFGPGTRLTVL.

The chain is built from TRBV4-1 and TRBJ2-2; D perhaps matches TRBD2 (5 bases). V shed 0 bases and J shed 7 bases, with 9 bases lying between them. Germline CDR1 MGHRA, CDR2 YSYEKL. The length of the CDR3 is 14 residues. CDR3 residues: CASSQDRSGGELFF. CDR3 nucleotides: TGCGCCAGCAGCCAAGATCGAAGCGGCGGGGAGCTGTTTTTT.

The chain has TRBV2 and TRBJ1-5; tentative D call: TRBD1 (6 bases). V was pared by 7 bases and J by 7 bases, with 17 bases between. Looked up from germline, CDR1 is SNHLY and CDR2 is FYNNEI. CDR3 length: 14 residues. This chain's CDR3 is CASTPEGGGQPQHF. CDR3 coding DNA: TGTGCCAGCACCCCCGAGGGGGGGGGACAGCCCCAGCATTTT.

J is TRBJ2-3 and V is TRBV7-9; 8 positions match TRBD2. The CDR3 sequence is 16 residues long. V dropped 4 bases and J dropped 2; count of bases not matched to a gene: 8. CDR1 is SEHNR and CDR2 is FQNEAQ in the germline V gene (reference sequence). DNA of the CDR3: TGTGCCAGCAGCTCCGGCTTAGCGGGAAACACAGATACGCAGTATTTT. Residues: CASSSGLAGNTDTQYF.

The chain has TRBV14 and TRBJ1-2; D gene uncertain. The germline V and J ends were trimmed by 1 base and 4 bases, with 7 bases remaining between them. This CDR3 is built from 13 residues. Per the germline V gene, CDR1 is SGHDN and CDR2 is FVKESK. DNA of the CDR3: TGTGCCAGCAGCCAAGCACAGATCTATGGCTACACCTTC. It encodes CASSQAQIYGYTF.

The sample holds one count of this clone. For the CDR3, the DNA is TGTGCCAGCAGAGTAAGCGGGAGGAATGACTATGAGCAGTTCTTC. This gives the protein CASRVSGRNDYEQFF. The V and J genes are TRBV7-9 and TRBJ2-1, with 9 positions matching TRBD2. Trimming cost V 6 bases and J 8 bases; bases outside gene matches: 11. This CDR3 is built from 15 residues. The V gene's germline CDR1 is SEHNR and CDR2 FQNEAQ (reference sequence).

As concerns this clone: At one end the junction does not follow the germline gene, possibly because of a read error. The chain couples TRBV2 to TRBJ1-4, with 9 nucleotides matching TRBD1. Germline assignment: CDR1 SNHLY and CDR2 FYNNEI. The CDR3 has 12 amino acids. The CDR3 DNA follows: TGTGCCAGCAGTGACCACAGGGGGCGTTTCCTTTTT. This sequence encodes CASSDHRGRFLF.

This chain uses TRBV4-1 with TRBJ2-7; weak D call: TRBD2 (6 bases). Germline CDR1 reads MGHRA; CDR2 reads YSYEKL. V lost 1 base to trimming and J lost 4 bases, with 8 bases between them. CDR3 length equals 13 residues. CDR3 coding DNA: TGCGCCAGCAGCCAAGGGAGGGCTTACGAGCAGTACTTC. It specifies CASSQGRAYEQYF.

The V gene is TRBV7-9, the J gene TRBJ1-2; D unclear. The CDR3 loop spans 14 amino acids. Per germline, CDR1 SEHNR and CDR2 FQNEAQ (reference sequence). Trimming removed 2 bases at V and 3 bases at J, with 10 bases between. The CDR3 loop reads CASSLISEYYGYTF. The CDR3 coding sequence is TGTGCCAGCAGCTTAATATCGGAGTACTATGGCTACACCTTC.